A single T cell receptor (beta chain) is shown here with its context. The antigen is undetermined. Expressed TCRB transcripts were sequenced because the entire RNA isolate underwent reverse transcription. The data were produced by immunoSEQ multiplex PCR, yet TCRdb's version contains in-frame clones alone and is incomplete. The data contain 400,000 to 450,000 clones, approximately 14% of them seen just once; the ten biggest clones take up roughly 0.035%. The data belong to a study of beta chain features in type 1 diabetes. General study points: The study notes PCR might favor shorter templates equally in patients and controls.

The CDR3 runs to 10 residues. V was clipped by 6 bases and J by 3 bases, with 5 bases between them. In germline, CDR1 is DFQATT, CDR2 SNEGSKA (reference sequence). The TCR sequence derives from a man younger than 45 in good health. The rearrangement joins TRBV20-1 to TRBJ1-2; D is uncertain. Sample: naive CD4+ T cells from blood. The DNA of the CDR3 is TGCAGTGCCTTTCACTATGGCTACACCTTC. This sequence encodes CSAFHYGYTF.